This is a list of T cell receptor beta chains from one sample in a study of blood T cell repertoires in COVID-19. TCRdb keeps only in-frame clones here, not all; method: immunoSEQ multiplex PCR. The sample has some 49,000 clones, more than 80% seen once; the top ten hold approximately 1%. The sequenced material came from peripheral blood. The origin of the receptors is a man in his sixties with COVID-19, enrolled during active disease. The CDR3 runs from the conserved cysteine through the conserved F or W. The D gene is left open where the match is weak. Clone size is shown for a subset of rows, as once, few, many or a class of expanded clone.

clone_size,j_call,v_call,d_call,cdr3_aa,cdr3_nt
.,TRBJ1-1,TRBV5-1,TRBD1,CASSDPGQGAPAFF,TGCGCCAGCAGCGATCCAGGACAGGGGGCGCCGGCTTTCTTT
.,TRBJ1-6,TRBV7-2,.,CASSQPKGRTSVNSPLHF,TGTGCCAGCAGCCAACCGAAGGGCCGGACTTCGGTTAATTCACCCCTCCACTTT
.,TRBJ1-1,TRBV3-1/TRBV3-2,.,CASSQGEGTEAFF,TGTGCCAGCAGCCAGGGGGAGGGCACTGAAGCTTTCTTT
.,TRBJ2-7,TRBV7-9,TRBD1,CASSFGTGTGGNEQYF,TGTGCCAGCAGCTTCGGCACGGGGACAGGGGGAAACGAGCAGTACTTC
.,TRBJ1-2,TRBV28,.,CASSFGGYGYTF,TGTGCCAGCAGTTTCGGAGGGTATGGCTACACCTTC
.,TRBJ1-5,TRBV27,TRBD1,CASSLFYVADRGTRQPQHF,TGTGCCAGCAGTTTATTTTATGTGGCGGACAGGGGGACACGACAGCCCCAGCATTTT
.,TRBJ1-2,TRBV6-5,TRBD1,CASRRGQGSHGYTF,TGTGCCAGCAGGCGGGGACAGGGGTCCCATGGCTACACCTTC
.,TRBJ1-2,TRBV19,TRBD1,CASSLSGTGSDVTF,TGTGCCAGTAGTCTCTCCGGGACAGGGTCCGATGTCACCTTC
.,TRBJ2-6,TRBV7-3,.,CASSLLYSGANVLTF,TGTGCCAGCAGCTTATTATACTCTGGGGCCAACGTCCTGACTTTC
.,TRBJ1-1,TRBV2,TRBD1,CASSGQGRTEAFF,TGTGCCAGCAGTGGACAGGGTCGCACTGAAGCTTTCTTT
.,TRBJ2-1,TRBV5-6,TRBD2,CASSLDPSGSSYNEQFF,TGTGCCAGCAGCTTGGATCCTAGCGGGAGCTCCTACAATGAGCAGTTCTTC
.,TRBJ2-7,TRBV5-1,TRBD2,CASSLDSLRSGRLYEQYF,TGCGCCAGCAGCTTGGACAGTCTGAGAAGCGGGAGGCTATACGAGCAGTACTTC
.,TRBJ2-7,TRBV7-2,TRBD2,CASSLASGRAEQYF,TGTGCCAGCAGCTTAGCTAGCGGGAGGGCCGAGCAGTACTTC
.,TRBJ1-2,TRBV11-2,.,CASSFRGVGTGYTF,TGTGCCAGCAGCTTCAGGGGTGTTGGGACTGGCTACACCTTC
.,TRBJ1-1,TRBV19,.,CASSIGQRNTEAFF,TGTGCCAGTAGTATAGGGCAAAGGAACACTGAAGCTTTCTTT
.,TRBJ2-7,TRBV25-1,.,CASSRSGTYEQYF,TGTGCCAGCAGTAGGTCGGGAACGTACGAGCAGTACTTC
.,TRBJ2-7,TRBV5-1,TRBD1,CASSPTGTGSFYEQYF,TGCGCCAGCAGCCCCACCGGGACAGGGAGTTTCTACGAGCAGTACTTC
.,TRBJ2-1,TRBV3-1/TRBV3-2,.,CASSRAGGRQRNEQFF,TGTGCCAGCAGCAGAGCCGGAGGGCGACAAAGGAATGAGCAGTTCTTC
once,TRBJ1-4,TRBV10-1,.,CASSQGQGSEKLFF,TGCGCCAGCAGCCAAGGGCAGGGGTCGGAAAAACTGTTTTTT
.,TRBJ2-3,TRBV5-1,TRBD2,CASRRLAGGPDTQYF,TGCGCCAGCAGAAGACTAGCGGGGGGCCCAGATACGCAGTATTTT
.,TRBJ2-3,TRBV5-4,TRBD2,CASSLKGRAAGPDTQYF,TGTGCCAGCAGCCTAAAGGGGAGGGCCGCCGGGCCAGATACGCAGTATTTT
.,TRBJ1-4,TRBV28,TRBD1,CASFKGGLPATNEKLFF,TGTGCCAGCTTTAAAGGGGGCCTTCCTGCAACTAATGAAAAACTGTTTTTT
.,TRBJ2-2,TRBV25-1,TRBD1,CASSEYRQGRGELFF,TGTGCCAGCAGTGAATATAGACAGGGGCGCGGGGAGCTGTTTTTT
.,TRBJ2-7,TRBV4-1,TRBD1,CACSRDREYEQYF,TGCGCCTGCTCCCGGGACAGGGAATACGAGCAGTACTTC
few,TRBJ1-6,TRBV19,.,CASSPGRTNSPLHF,TGTGCCAGTAGTCCAGGCAGGACAAATTCACCCCTCCACTTT
.,TRBJ1-2,TRBV3-1/TRBV3-2,TRBD1,CASSPYIRDRGTNYGYTF,TGTGCCAGCAGCCCCTACATCCGGGACAGGGGGACGAACTATGGCTACACCTTC
.,TRBJ1-5,TRBV10-2,.,CASSDRRSNQPQHF,TGCGCCAGCAGTGATCGTCGGAGCAATCAGCCCCAGCATTTT
.,TRBJ1-2,TRBV12-5,TRBD1,CASGLRDRVYTF,TGTGCTAGTGGTTTGAGGGACAGGGTCTACACCTTC
.,TRBJ2-5,TRBV3-1/TRBV3-2,.,CASSQDNLRGYRETQYF,TGTGCCAGCAGCCAAGATAATTTAAGAGGGTACAGAGAGACCCAGTACTTC
.,TRBJ2-7,TRBV6-4,.,CASPRPTSGEAYF,TGTGCCAGCCCAAGGCCTACCTCGGGAGAAGCGTACTTC
.,TRBJ2-3,TRBV18,.,CASSPRQVNTDTQYF,TGTGCCAGCTCACCACGCCAGGTGAACACAGATACGCAGTATTTT
.,TRBJ1-2,TRBV28,TRBD1,CASSLNRGQETNYGYTF,TGTGCCAGCAGTTTAAATCGGGGACAGGAGACCAACTATGGCTACACCTTC
.,TRBJ1-1,TRBV6-2/TRBV6-3,.,CASSYLGREAFF,TGTGCCAGCAGTTATTTGGGCCGCGAAGCTTTCTTT
.,TRBJ1-1,TRBV29-1,.,CSVEAPYTGMAFF,TGCAGCGTTGAAGCTCCCTATACGGGGATGGCTTTCTTT
.,TRBJ1-4,TRBV5-4,TRBD1,CASSPRPGTVDEKLFF,TGTGCCAGCAGCCCACGACCCGGGACAGTGGATGAAAAACTGTTTTTT
.,TRBJ1-2,TRBV30,.,CAWSVQANYGYTF,TGTGCCTGGAGTGTACAGGCCAACTATGGCTACACCTTC
.,TRBJ1-2,TRBV5-1,TRBD1,CASSLNTAGQGALYTF,TGCGCCAGCAGCTTGAATACCGCGGGACAGGGAGCCCTCTACACCTTC
.,TRBJ1-5,TRBV5-8,.,CASSFRQPQHF,TGTGCCAGCAGCTTTCGGCAGCCCCAGCATTTT
.,TRBJ2-5,TRBV6-5,.,CASSYSTGMKETQYF,TGTGCCAGCAGTTACTCAACAGGGATGAAGGAGACCCAGTACTTC
.,TRBJ2-7,TRBV28,TRBD2,CASSIGGAVSYEQYF,TGTGCCAGCAGCATCGGGGGGGCCGTATCCTACGAGCAGTACTTC
.,TRBJ1-3,TRBV28,TRBD1,CASSPRQGTNTIYF,TGTGCCAGCAGTCCACGACAGGGGACTAACACCATATATTTT
.,TRBJ2-1,TRBV5-4,TRBD2,CASRLPNLAGGNNEQFF,TGTGCCAGCAGACTGCCAAACTTAGCGGGAGGTAACAATGAGCAGTTCTTC